A selection of T cell receptor beta chains follows, all from one sample in a study of cytomegalovirus exposure and HLA in healthy donors. Generated by immunoSEQ multiplex PCR, the TCRdb table keeps only in-frame clones and is missing some. The table shows roughly 180,000 clones, with 84% occurring only once. The sample taken for sequencing was PBMCs. These receptors originate from a young man in good health and CMV-seronegative. Each CDR3 is given with its conserved first and last residue. D genes are given only for firm matches. Clone size appears in some rows only: once, few, many, or a class for an expanded clone.

V,length,J,D,size,DNA,CDR3
TRBV27,17,TRBJ2-7,TRBD2,-,TGTGCCAGCAAAACCGGACTAGCGGGAGGGCCAAGCTACGAGCAGTACTTC,CASKTGLAGGPSYEQYF
TRBV7-2,12,TRBJ2-5,-,-,TGTGCCAGCAGCTTAGATCGAGAGACCCAGTACTTC,CASSLDRETQYF
TRBV6-1,10,TRBJ2-7,-,-,TGTGCCAGCAGCAGATACGAGCAGTACTTC,CASSRYEQYF
TRBV10-3,15,TRBJ2-2,-,-,TGTGCCATCAGTAGAATTACAGGGAACACCGGGGAGCTGTTTTTT,CAISRITGNTGELFF
TRBV4-2,17,TRBJ2-4,-,-,TGTGCCAGCAGCCAAGATCCGGGTACAGGAATAAAAAACATTCAGTACTTC,CASSQDPGTGIKNIQYF
TRBV2,15,TRBJ1-5,-,few,TGTGCCAGCAGTGACGGCAGGTTGAGCAATCAGCCCCAGCATTTT,CASSDGRLSNQPQHF
TRBV15,16,TRBJ2-3,TRBD2,once,TGTGCCACCAGCAGAGTCGGCGGGGGGCCCCCAGATACGCAGTATTTT,CATSRVGGGPPDTQYF
TRBV7-2,12,TRBJ2-1,-,-,TGTGCCAGCAGCGTCGGGTACAATGAGCAGTTCTTC,CASSVGYNEQFF
TRBV29-1,12,TRBJ1-5,-,-,TGCAGCGTTTGGGACTTAAATCAGCCCCAGCATTTT,CSVWDLNQPQHF
TRBV5-6,15,TRBJ1-3,-,-,TGTGCCAGCAGCTTGCAGGGTCGCTCTGGAAACACCATATATTTT,CASSLQGRSGNTIYF
TRBV19,16,TRBJ2-3,TRBD2,few,TGTGCCAGTAGCCGACTAGCGGGAGCTAGCACAGATATGCAGTATTTT,CASSRLAGASTDMQYF
TRBV2,14,TRBJ2-5,TRBD2,-,TGTGCCAGCGGACTAGCGGGAGAAAAAGAGACCCAGTACTTC,CASGLAGEKETQYF
TRBV2,12,TRBJ2-7,-,-,TGTGCCAGCAGTGAAGGCGGATACGAGCAGTACTTC,CASSEGGYEQYF
TRBV5-5,17,TRBJ1-3,TRBD1,-,TGTGCCAGCAGCGGCTTTCAGGGACAGGGGGCTGGAAACACCATATATTTT,CASSGFQGQGAGNTIYF
TRBV13,18,TRBJ2-6,TRBD1,-,TGTGCCAGCAGCTCCCCAGGGGGCTCCAGCTCTGGGGCCAACGTCCTGACTTTC,CASSSPGGSSSGANVLTF
TRBV19,16,TRBJ1-2,-,-,TGTGCCAGTAGTACCCGGGACATCTGGATTAACTATGGCTACACCTTC,CASSTRDIWINYGYTF
TRBV6-1,12,TRBJ1-2,-,-,TGTGCCAGCAGAATGGAGAGCTATGGCTACACCTTC,CASRMESYGYTF
TRBV5-4,16,TRBJ1-1,-,-,TGTGCCAGCAGCCGGGGGGCCGAGTCGTTGAACACTGAAGCTTTCTTT,CASSRGAESLNTEAFF
TRBV5-1,16,TRBJ2-2,TRBD2,-,TGCGCCAGCAGCACGGGACTAGCGGGGAACACCGGGGAGCTGTTTTTT,CASSTGLAGNTGELFF
TRBV7-2,13,TRBJ1-1,-,-,TGTGCCAGCAAAGTGCAGTTGAACACTGAAGCTTTCTTT,CASKVQLNTEAFF
TRBV2,14,TRBJ2-7,-,-,TGTGCCAGCAGTGAATTCATAAGTTCGGACGAGCAGTACTTC,CASSEFISSDEQYF
TRBV5-8,15,TRBJ2-7,-,-,TGTGCCAGCAGCTTGTCCCGACAGGCGTCTTGGGAGCAGTACTTC,CASSLSRQASWEQYF
TRBV11-2,16,TRBJ2-1,TRBD1,-,TGTGCCAGCAGCCACCCCGACAGGGTCGGGTTCAATGAGCAGTTCTTC,CASSHPDRVGFNEQFF
TRBV12-5,13,TRBJ2-7,TRBD2,once,TGTGCTAGTGATCCGGGAGGGCTAAGGGAGCAGTACTTC,CASDPGGLREQYF
TRBV7-9,14,TRBJ2-3,-,-,TGTGCCAGCAGCTTAGTGTCCTCTGCAGATACGCAGTATTTT,CASSLVSSADTQYF
TRBV11-2,15,TRBJ1-1,-,once,TGTGCCAGCAGCCTCCAGGGAGGATTGAACACTGAAGCTTTCTTT,CASSLQGGLNTEAFF
TRBV28,16,TRBJ1-4,-,-,TGTGCCAGCAGCCCTGGAGCGGGGGCAACTAATGAAAAACTGTTTTTT,CASSPGAGATNEKLFF
TRBV5-1,14,TRBJ2-7,-,-,TGCGCCAGCAGCCCGGGGGAACACTCCTACGAGCAGTACTTC,CASSPGEHSYEQYF
TRBV5-1,17,TRBJ1-3,-,-,TGCGCCAGCAGCTTGAATGCGGTCTCTAGCTCTGGAAACACCATATATTTT,CASSLNAVSSSGNTIYF
TRBV19,15,TRBJ1-3,TRBD1,-,TGTGCCAGTAGTAGGGACAGGGTTTCTGGAAACACCATATATTTT,CASSRDRVSGNTIYF
TRBV27,16,TRBJ1-2,-,-,TGTGCCAGCAGCTCCGGGGTTGCCCGGGGGGTCTATGGCTACACCTTC,CASSSGVARGVYGYTF
TRBV2,11,TRBJ1-1,TRBD1,few,TGTGCCAGCACTAGACAGGGTGAAGCTTTCTTT,CASTRQGEAFF
TRBV11-2,18,TRBJ2-1,TRBD2,few,TGTGCCAGCAGCCTCACCCGGACTAGCGGGACCTCCTACAATGAGCAGTTCTTC,CASSLTRTSGTSYNEQFF
TRBV25-1,14,TRBJ1-1,TRBD1,-,TGTGCCAGCAGTGCTGGACAGGGGTATTCTGAAGCTTTCTTT,CASSAGQGYSEAFF
TRBV4-2,16,TRBJ2-3,TRBD2,once,TGTGCCAGCAGCCAAGGGTATAGCGGGGTTACAGATACGCAGTATTTT,CASSQGYSGVTDTQYF
TRBV30,16,TRBJ2-1,TRBD1,-,TGTGCCTGGAGTTTCGGGGACAGGGGTCTCTACAATGAGCAGTTCTTC,CAWSFGDRGLYNEQFF
TRBV9,18,TRBJ2-3,TRBD2,-,TGTGCCAGCAGCGTAGCAATTAGCGGGGGGGCCGGCACAGATACGCAGTATTTT,CASSVAISGGAGTDTQYF
TRBV5-1,17,TRBJ2-4,TRBD1,-,TGCGCCAGCAGCCGTTATGCGGTGGGACAGGGAACGAACATTCAGTACTTC,CASSRYAVGQGTNIQYF
TRBV28,13,TRBJ1-5,-,-,TGTGCCAGCAGCTTTACGGGGTCTCAGCCCCAGCATTTT,CASSFTGSQPQHF
TRBV6-5,15,TRBJ2-2,TRBD1,once,TGTGCCAGCAGCAGCCGGGACAGATCCTACGGGGAGCTGTTTTTT,CASSSRDRSYGELFF
TRBV5-4,19,TRBJ2-1,TRBD2,-,TGTGCCAGCAGCCCCCAGGACAGGTTTGGCCTAGCGGGAGGCAATGAGCAGTTCTTC,CASSPQDRFGLAGGNEQFF
TRBV28,16,TRBJ2-7,TRBD2,-,TGTGCCAGCAGTTTAGATTCACTAGCGGGGGGTGGCGAGCAGTACTTC,CASSLDSLAGGGEQYF
TRBV4-1,15,TRBJ1-6,-,-,TGCGCCAGCAGCCAAGCCGGGACATTCGGCTCACCCCTCCACTTT,CASSQAGTFGSPLHF
TRBV5-1,15,TRBJ2-7,TRBD1,-,TGCGCCAGCAGCAACCGGACAGGGGGCTCCTACGAGCAGTACTTC,CASSNRTGGSYEQYF
TRBV27,15,TRBJ2-2,-,-,TGTGCCAGCAGATTCAGGGGAGATGGTACCGGGGAGCTGTTTTTT,CASRFRGDGTGELFF
TRBV10-1,15,TRBJ2-6,-,-,TGCGCCAGCAGTGAGTGGGCAGCGGGTCCCAACGTCCTGACTTTC,CASSEWAAGPNVLTF
TRBV13,15,TRBJ2-6,-,-,TGTGCCAGCAGCTTAGCGGGACTTGGGGCCAACGTCCTGACTTTC,CASSLAGLGANVLTF
TRBV28,16,TRBJ2-3,TRBD1,-,TGTGCCAGCTGCAAGGACAGGGAAAGATCCACAGATACGCAGTATTTT,CASCKDRERSTDTQYF